The 2 T cell receptor beta chains presented below share a single source sample, sequenced in a study of T cell changes during pregnancy in multiple sclerosis (dated by TCRdb to about 2019). The method behind the library was the immunoSEQ multiplex PCR assay. Entries here come from immuneACCESS through TCRdb and include only in-frame sequences with V and J called. Some clones fail to appear in such tables; in the studies checked, an unresolved V gene covers under half of the shortfall, and the cause of the remainder is unknown. Present in this sample are around 92,000 clones, approximately 95% of which were seen just once. The ten top clones hold 4.3% of the sample. This material consisted of peripheral blood, taken in the first trimester of pregnancy. Receptors originate from a female donor with multiple sclerosis, enrolled in a pregnancy study.

V usage is TRBV13 and J usage is TRBJ2-3; TRBD2 matches at 7 bases. This CDR3 contains 13 residues. CDR1 and CDR2 from the germline V gene are PRHDT and FYEKMQ (reference sequence). J was trimmed by 1 base and V by 7 bases; bases with no gene match: 2. CDR3 coding DNA: TGTGCCAGCACTAGCGGACGCACAGATACGCAGTATTTT. Translation: CASTSGRTDTQYF.

The rearrangement links TRBV6-6 to TRBJ1-5; 7 nucleotides agree with TRBD1. Looked up from germline, CDR1 is MNHNY and CDR2 is SVGAGI (reference sequence). The CDR3 contains 16 residues. The V and J ends lost 10 bases and 0 bases, in that order; junction bases with no gene match: 12. This CDR3 reads CATRGRGQNSNQPQHF. CDR3 DNA: TGTGCCACTCGAGGAAGGGGACAGAATAGCAATCAGCCCCAGCATTTT.